The table lists the clone carrying this TCR beta chain with many counts. As yet, its antigen is unknown. One entry per CDR3 protein results from TCRdb running MiXCR on the PCR reads. The sample shows around 470,000 distinct CDR3 sequences, about a fifth of them seen only once. The data are from a study of molecular identifiers for immune sequencing clone quantification. CDR1 is SGHDT and CDR2 is YYEEEE in the germline V gene. The CDR3 is 15 residues long. The germline V and J ends were trimmed by 4 bases and 4 bases, with 18 bases remaining between them. Study-level findings and limits: Among effectors, clones above 20 RNA copies held over 99% of molecules; among naive cells, under 1%.

This rearrangement joins TRBV5-6 to TRBJ2-7; D tentatively fits TRBD1 or TRBD2 (5 bases each). Input material: naive CD8+ T cells from blood, with Jurkat cell RNA spiked in. The subset denotes: FACS-sorted CD8+CD4-CCR7+CD45RA+ naive T cells. The sequence derives from a human donor in good health. Some libraries in this study had Jurkat cell RNA spiked in. CDR3 residues: CASSLPRTREYEQYF. The CDR3 DNA reads as TGTGCCAGCAGCCTGCCGAGGACAAGGGAGTACGAGCAGTACTTC.